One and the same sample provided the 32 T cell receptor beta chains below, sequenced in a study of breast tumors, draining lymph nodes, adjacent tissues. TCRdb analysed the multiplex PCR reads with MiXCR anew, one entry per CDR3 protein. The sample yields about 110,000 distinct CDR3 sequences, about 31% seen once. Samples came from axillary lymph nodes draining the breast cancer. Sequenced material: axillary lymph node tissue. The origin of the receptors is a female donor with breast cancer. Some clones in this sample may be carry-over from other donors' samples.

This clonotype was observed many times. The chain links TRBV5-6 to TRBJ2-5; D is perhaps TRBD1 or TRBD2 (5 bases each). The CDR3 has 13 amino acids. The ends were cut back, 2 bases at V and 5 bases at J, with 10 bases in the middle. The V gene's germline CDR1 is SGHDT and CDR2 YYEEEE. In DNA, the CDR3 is TGTGCCAGCAGCTTTAGGGGCGGGGAGACCCAGTACTTC. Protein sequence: CASSFRGGETQYF.

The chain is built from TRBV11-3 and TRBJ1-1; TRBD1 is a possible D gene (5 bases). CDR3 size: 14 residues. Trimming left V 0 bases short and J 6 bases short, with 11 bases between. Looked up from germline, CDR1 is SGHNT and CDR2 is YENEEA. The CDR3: CASSLDGDGAEAFF. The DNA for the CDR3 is TGTGCCAGCAGCTTAGATGGGGACGGAGCTGAAGCTTTCTTT.

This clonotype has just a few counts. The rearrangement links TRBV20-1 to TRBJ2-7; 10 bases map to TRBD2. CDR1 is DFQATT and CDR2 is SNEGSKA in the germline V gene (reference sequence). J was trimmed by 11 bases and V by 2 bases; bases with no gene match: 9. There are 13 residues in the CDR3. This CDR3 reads CSARTPSAGGKYF. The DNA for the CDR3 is TGCAGTGCTAGAACGCCTTCAGCGGGAGGGAAGTACTTC.

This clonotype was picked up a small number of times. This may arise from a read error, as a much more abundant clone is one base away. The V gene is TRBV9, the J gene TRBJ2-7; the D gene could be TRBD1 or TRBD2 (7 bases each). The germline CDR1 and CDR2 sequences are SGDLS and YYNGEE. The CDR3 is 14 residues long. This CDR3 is CASSVGQGGGEQSF. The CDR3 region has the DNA TGTGCCAGCAGCGTAGGCCAGGGGGGGGGAGAGCAGTCCTTC.

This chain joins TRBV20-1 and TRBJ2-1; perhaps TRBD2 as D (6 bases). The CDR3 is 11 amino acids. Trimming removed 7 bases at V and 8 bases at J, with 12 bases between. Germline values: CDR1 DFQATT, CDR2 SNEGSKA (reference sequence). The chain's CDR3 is CSVLEGYEQFF. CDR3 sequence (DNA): TGCAGTGTACTGGAGGGTTATGAGCAGTTCTTC.

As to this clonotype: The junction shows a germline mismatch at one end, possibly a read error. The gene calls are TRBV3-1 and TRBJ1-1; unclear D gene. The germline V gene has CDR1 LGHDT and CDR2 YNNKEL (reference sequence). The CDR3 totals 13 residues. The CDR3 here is CASSQVRVSEALF. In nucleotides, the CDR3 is TGTGCCAGCAGCCAAGTAAGGGTGTCTGAAGCTCTCTTT.

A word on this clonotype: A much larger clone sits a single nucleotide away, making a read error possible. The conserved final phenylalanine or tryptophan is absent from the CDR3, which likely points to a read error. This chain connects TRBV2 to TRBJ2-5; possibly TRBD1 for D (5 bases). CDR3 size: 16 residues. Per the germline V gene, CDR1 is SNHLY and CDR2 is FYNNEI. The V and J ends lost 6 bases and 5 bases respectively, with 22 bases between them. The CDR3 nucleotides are TGTGCCAGCAGCCGACAGTCTCGCGGTACTCGGGAGACCCAGTACTCC. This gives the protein CASSRQSRGTRETQYS.

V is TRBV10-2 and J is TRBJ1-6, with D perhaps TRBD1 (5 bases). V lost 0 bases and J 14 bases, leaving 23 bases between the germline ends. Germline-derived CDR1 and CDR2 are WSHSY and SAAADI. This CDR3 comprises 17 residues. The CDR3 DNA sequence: TGCGCCAGCAGTGAGTCGTTAGGGACCGCGGATTTAGGGGCCCTCCACTTT. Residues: CASSESLGTADLGALHF.

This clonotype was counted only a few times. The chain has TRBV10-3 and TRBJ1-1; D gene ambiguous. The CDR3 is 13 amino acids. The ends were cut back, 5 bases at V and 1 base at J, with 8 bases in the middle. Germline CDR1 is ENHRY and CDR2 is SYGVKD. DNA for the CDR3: TGTGCCATCAGTAGGGCAGAGAACACTGAAGCTTTCTTT. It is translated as CAISRAENTEAFF.

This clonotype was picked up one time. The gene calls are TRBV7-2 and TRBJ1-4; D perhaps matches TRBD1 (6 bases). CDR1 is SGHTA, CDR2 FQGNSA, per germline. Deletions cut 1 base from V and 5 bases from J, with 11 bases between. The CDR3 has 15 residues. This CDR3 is CASSLVRTVNEKLFF. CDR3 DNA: TGTGCCAGCAGCTTAGTTCGGACAGTCAATGAAAAACTGTTTTTT. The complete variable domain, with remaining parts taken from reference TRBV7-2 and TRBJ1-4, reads GAGVSQSPSNKVTEKGKDVELRCDPISGHTALYWYRQSLGQGLEFLIYFQGNSAPDKSGLPSDRFSAERTGGSVSTLTIQRTQQEDSAVYLCASSLVRTVNEKLFFGSGTQLSVL.

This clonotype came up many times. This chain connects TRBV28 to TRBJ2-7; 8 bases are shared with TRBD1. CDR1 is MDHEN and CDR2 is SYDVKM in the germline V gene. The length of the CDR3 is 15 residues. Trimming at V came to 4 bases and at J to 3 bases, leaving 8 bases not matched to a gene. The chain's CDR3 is CASSSYTGGIYEQYF. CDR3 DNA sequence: TGTGCCAGCAGTTCATATACAGGGGGGATCTACGAGCAGTACTTC.

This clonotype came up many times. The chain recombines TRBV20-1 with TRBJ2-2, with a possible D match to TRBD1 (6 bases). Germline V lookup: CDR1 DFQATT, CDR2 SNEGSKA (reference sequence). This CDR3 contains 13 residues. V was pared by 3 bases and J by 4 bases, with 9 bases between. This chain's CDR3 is CSASGQFTGELFF. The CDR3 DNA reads TGCAGTGCTAGCGGACAGTTCACCGGGGAGCTGTTTTTT.

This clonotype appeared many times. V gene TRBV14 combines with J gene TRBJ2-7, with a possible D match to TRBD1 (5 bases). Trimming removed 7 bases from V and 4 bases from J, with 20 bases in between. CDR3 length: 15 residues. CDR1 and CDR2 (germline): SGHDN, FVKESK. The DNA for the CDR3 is TGTGCCAGCACAGGGTCTGGCCGGCCTCCTTACGAGCAGTACTTC. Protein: CASTGSGRPPYEQYF.

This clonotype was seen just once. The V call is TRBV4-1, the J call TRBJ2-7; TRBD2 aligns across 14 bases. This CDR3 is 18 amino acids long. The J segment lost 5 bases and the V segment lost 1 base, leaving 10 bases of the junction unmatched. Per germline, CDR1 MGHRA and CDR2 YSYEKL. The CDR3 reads CASSQAPAGLAGVDEQYF. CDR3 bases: TGCGCCAGCAGCCAAGCTCCAGCGGGACTAGCGGGAGTGGACGAGCAGTACTTC.

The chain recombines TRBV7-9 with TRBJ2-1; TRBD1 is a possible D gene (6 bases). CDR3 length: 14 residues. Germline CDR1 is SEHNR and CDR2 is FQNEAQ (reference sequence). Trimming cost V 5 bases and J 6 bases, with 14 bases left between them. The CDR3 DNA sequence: TGTGCCAGCAGCGAAGGACCAGGGGTCAATGAGCAGTTCTTC. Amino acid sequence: CASSEGPGVNEQFF.

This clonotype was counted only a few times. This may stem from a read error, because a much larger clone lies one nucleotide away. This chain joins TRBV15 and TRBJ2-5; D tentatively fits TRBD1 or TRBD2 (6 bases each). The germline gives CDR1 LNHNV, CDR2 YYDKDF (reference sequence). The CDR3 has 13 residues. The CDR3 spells CATSGGGEEAQYF. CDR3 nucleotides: TGTGCCACCAGCGGAGGGGGAGAAGAGGCCCAGTACTTC.

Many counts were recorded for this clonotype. This chain's CDR3 is CASSRQGGQAVGYEQYF. The CDR3 DNA reads TGCGCCAGCAGCCGCCAAGGAGGGCAGGCCGTGGGGTACGAGCAGTACTTC. The V gene is TRBV4-1, the J gene TRBJ2-7; TRBD2 might be the D (6 bases). The V end lost 4 bases, the J end lost 4 bases, and 23 bases lay between the germline ends. CDR1 MGHRA and CDR2 YSYEKL come from the germline V gene. The CDR3 extends over 17 amino acids.

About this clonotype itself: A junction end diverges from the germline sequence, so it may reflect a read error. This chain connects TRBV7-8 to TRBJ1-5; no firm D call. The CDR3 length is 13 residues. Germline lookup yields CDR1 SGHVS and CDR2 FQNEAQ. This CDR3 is CANSLEGHQPQHF. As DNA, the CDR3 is TGTGCCAACAGCTTAGAAGGTCATCAGCCCCAGCATTTT.

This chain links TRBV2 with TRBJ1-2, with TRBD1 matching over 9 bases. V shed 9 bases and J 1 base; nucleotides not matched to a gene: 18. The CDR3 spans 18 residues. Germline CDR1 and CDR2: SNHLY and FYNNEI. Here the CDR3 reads CASSFTGTGIHDNYGYTF. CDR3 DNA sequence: TGTGCCAGTTCTTTTACCGGGACAGGGATCCACGATAACTATGGCTACACCTTC.

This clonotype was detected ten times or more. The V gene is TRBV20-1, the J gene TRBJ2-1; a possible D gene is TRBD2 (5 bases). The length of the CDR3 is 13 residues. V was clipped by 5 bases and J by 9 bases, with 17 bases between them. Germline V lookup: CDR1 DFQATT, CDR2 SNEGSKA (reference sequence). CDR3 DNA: TGCAGTGCTCCAAAGGGCTATGAGGGTGAGCAGTTCTTC. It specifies CSAPKGYEGEQFF.

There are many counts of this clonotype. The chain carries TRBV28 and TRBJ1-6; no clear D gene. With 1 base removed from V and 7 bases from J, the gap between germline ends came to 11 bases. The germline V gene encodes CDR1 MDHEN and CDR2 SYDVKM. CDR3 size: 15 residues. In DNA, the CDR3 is TGTGCCAGCAGTTTATTCGACACTTCAAATTCACCCCTCCACTTT. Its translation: CASSLFDTSNSPLHF.

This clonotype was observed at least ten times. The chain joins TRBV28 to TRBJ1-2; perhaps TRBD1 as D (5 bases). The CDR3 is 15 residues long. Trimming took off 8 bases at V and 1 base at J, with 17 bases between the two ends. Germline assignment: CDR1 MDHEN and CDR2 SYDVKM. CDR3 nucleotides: TGTGCCAGCCGTCGTTCTATAGGGGTTAACTATGGCTACACCTTC. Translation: CASRRSIGVNYGYTF.

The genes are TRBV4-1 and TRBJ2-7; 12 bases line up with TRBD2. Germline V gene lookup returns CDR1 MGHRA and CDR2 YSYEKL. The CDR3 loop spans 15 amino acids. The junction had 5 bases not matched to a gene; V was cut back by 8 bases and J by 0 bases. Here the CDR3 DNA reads TGCGCCAGCGAAACTAGCGGGGGGAGCTCCTACGAGCAGTACTTC. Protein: CASETSGGSSYEQYF.

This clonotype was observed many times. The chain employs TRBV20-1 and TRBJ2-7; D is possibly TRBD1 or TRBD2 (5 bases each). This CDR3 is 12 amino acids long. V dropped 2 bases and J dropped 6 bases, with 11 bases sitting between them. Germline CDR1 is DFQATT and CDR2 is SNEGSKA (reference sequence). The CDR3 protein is CSARISGLEQYF. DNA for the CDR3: TGCAGTGCTAGAATTTCGGGGCTCGAGCAGTACTTC.

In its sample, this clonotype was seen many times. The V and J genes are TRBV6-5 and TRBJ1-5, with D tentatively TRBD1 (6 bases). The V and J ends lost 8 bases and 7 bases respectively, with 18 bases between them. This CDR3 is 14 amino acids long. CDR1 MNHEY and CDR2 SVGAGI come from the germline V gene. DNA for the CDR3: TGTGCCAGCTCGTTGACAGGAACTCAGCAGCCCCAGCATTTT. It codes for CASSLTGTQQPQHF.

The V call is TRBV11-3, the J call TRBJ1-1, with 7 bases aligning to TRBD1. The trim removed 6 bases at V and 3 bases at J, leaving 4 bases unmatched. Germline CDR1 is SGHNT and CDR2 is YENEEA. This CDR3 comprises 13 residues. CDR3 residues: CASSRGHDTEAFF. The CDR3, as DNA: TGTGCCAGCAGTAGGGGGCATGACACTGAAGCTTTCTTT. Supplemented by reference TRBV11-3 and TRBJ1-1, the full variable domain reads EAGVVQSPRYKIIEKKQPVAFWCNPISGHNTLYWYLQNLGQGPELLIRYENEEAVDDSQLPKDRFSAERLKGVDSTLKIQPAELGDSAVYLCASSRGHDTEAFFGQGTRLTVV.

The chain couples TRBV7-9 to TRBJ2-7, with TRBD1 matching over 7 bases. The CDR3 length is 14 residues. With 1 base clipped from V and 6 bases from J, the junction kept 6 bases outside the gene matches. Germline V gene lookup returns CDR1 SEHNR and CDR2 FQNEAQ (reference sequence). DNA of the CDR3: TGTGCCAGCAGCTTAGTGGGGGACAGAGGCGAGCAGTACTTC. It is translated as CASSLVGDRGEQYF.

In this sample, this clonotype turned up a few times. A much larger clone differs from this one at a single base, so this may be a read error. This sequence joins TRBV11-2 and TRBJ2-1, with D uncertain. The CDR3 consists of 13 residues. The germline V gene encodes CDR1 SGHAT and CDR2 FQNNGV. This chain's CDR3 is CASSFGTYTEQFF. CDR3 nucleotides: TGTGCCAGCAGCTTTGGTACCTACACTGAGCAGTTCTTC.

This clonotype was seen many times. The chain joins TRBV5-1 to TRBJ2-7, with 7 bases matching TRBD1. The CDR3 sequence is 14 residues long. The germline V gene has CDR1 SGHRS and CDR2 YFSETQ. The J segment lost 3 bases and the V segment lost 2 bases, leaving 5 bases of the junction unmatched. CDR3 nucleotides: TGCGCCAGCAGCTTTCCGGGACAGAACTACGAGCAGTACTTC. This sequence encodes CASSFPGQNYEQYF. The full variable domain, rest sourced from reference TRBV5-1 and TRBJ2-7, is KAGVTQTPRYLIKTRGQQVTLSCSPISGHRSVSWYQQTPGQGLQFLFEYFSETQRNKGNFPGRFSGRQFSNSRSEMNVSTLELGDSALYLCASSFPGQNYEQYFGPGTRLTVT.

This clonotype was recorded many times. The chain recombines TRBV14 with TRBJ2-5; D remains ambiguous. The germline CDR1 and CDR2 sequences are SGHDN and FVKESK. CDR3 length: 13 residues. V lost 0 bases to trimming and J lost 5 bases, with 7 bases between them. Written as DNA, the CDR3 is TGTGCCAGCAGCCAAGACTTTGCGGAGACCCAGTACTTC. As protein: CASSQDFAETQYF.

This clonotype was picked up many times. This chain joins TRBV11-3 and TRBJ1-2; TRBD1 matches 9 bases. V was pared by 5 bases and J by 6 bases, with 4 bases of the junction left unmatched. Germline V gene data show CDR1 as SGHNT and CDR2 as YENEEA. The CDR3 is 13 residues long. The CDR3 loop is CASSRDRGDGYTF. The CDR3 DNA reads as TGTGCCAGCAGCCGAGACAGGGGGGATGGCTACACCTTC.

The CDR3 coding sequence is TGTGCTAGTGGTTTGGTAGCGGCAGGGGCGGAAGAGACCCAGTACTTC. Translating gives CASGLVAAGAEETQYF. The chain combines TRBV12-5 with TRBJ2-5, with D perhaps TRBD1 (6 bases). CDR1 and CDR2 from the germline V gene are LGHNT and FRNRAP. With 0 bases removed from V and 3 bases from J, the gap between germline ends came to 14 bases. The CDR3 spans 16 residues.